What follows are 29 T cell receptor beta chains derived from one specimen sequenced in a study of CD8+CD57+ T cells in acquired aplastic anemia. The authors sequenced patients whose flow cytometry had shown CD8+CD57+ cell expansion. According to the study, genomic DNA was the template for TCR beta VDJ and CDR3 profiling. TCRdb analysed the reads with MiXCR anew, one entry per CDR3 protein. This sample carries roughly 240,000 distinct CDR3 sequences, around 46% of them seen once, and the ten largest clones take 7.8%. Sample: sorted CD4+, CD8+, or CD8+CD57+ T cells (not recorded which) from PBMCs. These receptors were obtained from a human donor with aplastic anemia.

There are a few counts of this clonotype. The chain employs TRBV12-3 or TRBV12-4 and TRBJ1-1, with 10 bases identical to TRBD1. V was pared by 7 bases and J by 5 bases, with 25 bases of the junction left unmatched. The CDR3 spans 20 residues. The CDR3 sequence: CASIEYPSGTGDFPVTEAFF. For the CDR3, the DNA is TGTGCCAGCATCGAGTATCCATCCGGGACAGGGGATTTCCCAGTAACTGAAGCTTTCTTT.

The genes are TRBV9 and TRBJ1-2, with D maybe TRBD1 (5 bases). This CDR3 is 14 amino acids long. The germline gives CDR1 SGDLS, CDR2 YYNGEE. Trimming stripped 0 bases from V and 4 bases from J, with 10 bases between. The CDR3 spells CASSVAGSGYGYTF. CDR3 coding DNA: TGTGCCAGCAGCGTAGCAGGGAGCGGCTATGGCTACACCTTC. Full variable domain (remainder filled in from reference TRBV9 and TRBJ1-2): DSGVTQTPKHLITATGQRVTLRCSPRSGDLSVYWYQQSLDQGLQFLIQYYNGEERAKGNILERFSAQQFPDLHSELNLSSLELGDSALYFCASSVAGSGYGYTFGSGTRLTVV.

This chain connects TRBV15 to TRBJ1-6; TRBD1 matches 10 bases. From germline, CDR1 is LNHNV and CDR2 YYDKDF (reference sequence). The trim removed 1 base at V and 7 bases at J, leaving 7 bases unmatched. The CDR3 loop spans 17 amino acids. CDR3 in amino acids: CATSRGTGGVNNSPLHF. The CDR3 nucleotides are TGTGCCACCAGCAGAGGGACAGGGGGGGTCAACAATTCACCCCTCCACTTT.

Regarding this clonotype: The junction departs from germline at one end; a sequencing error may be responsible. The genes are TRBV15 and TRBJ1-3; no firm D call. The CDR3 covers 15 residues. Germline loops: CDR1 LNHNV, CDR2 YYDKDF (reference sequence). The CDR3 spells CATSRGTSTGSTIYF. CDR3 DNA: TGTGCCACCAGCAGAGGTACGTCCACTGGAAGCACCATATATTTT.

This clonotype was found once. The rearrangement uses TRBV5-1 and TRBJ2-2; weak D call: TRBD1 (5 bases). CDR1 and CDR2 (germline): SGHRS, YFSETQ. The CDR3 sequence is 15 residues long. Trimming stripped 3 bases from V and 5 bases from J, with 14 bases between. The CDR3 region is CASSSAGKETGELFF. DNA of the CDR3: TGCGCCAGCAGCTCTGCAGGGAAGGAGACCGGGGAGCTGTTTTTT.

Many counts were recorded for this clonotype. This rearrangement joins TRBV4-1 to TRBJ1-1, with D uncertain. V was pared by 6 bases and J by 4 bases, with 12 bases between. This CDR3 contains 13 residues. Per germline, CDR1 MGHRA and CDR2 YSYEKL. The CDR3 sequence is CASRNNLGTEAFF. CDR3 DNA: TGCGCCAGCAGAAACAACCTGGGCACTGAAGCTTTCTTT.

This clonotype was detected only a few times. V is TRBV5-6 and J is TRBJ2-7, with a tentative D call TRBD2 (5 bases). The V end lost 4 bases, the J end lost 5 bases, and 13 bases lay between the germline ends. CDR1 SGHDT and CDR2 YYEEEE come from the germline V gene. The CDR3 runs 13 residues. CDR3 amino acids: CASSLAGKHEQYF. The CDR3 region has the DNA TGTGCCAGCAGCCTTGCCGGGAAGCACGAGCAGTACTTC. Together with reference TRBV5-6 and TRBJ2-7, the CDR3 gives the full variable domain: DAGVTQSPTHLIKTRGQQVTLRCSPKSGHDTVSWYQQALGQGPQFIFQYYEEEERQRGNFPDRFSGHQFPNYSSELNVNALLLGDSALYLCASSLAGKHEQYFGPGTRLTVT.

In this sample, this clonotype turned up once. The chain is built from TRBV7-3 and TRBJ1-1; D is possibly TRBD1 (5 bases). Trimming took 7 bases from V and 5 from J, leaving 17 bases between them. The CDR3 spans 14 residues. Germline V lookup: CDR1 SGHTA, CDR2 FQGTGA. As DNA, the CDR3 is TGTGCCAGCACCCCGGGGGGGGGAGGTACTGAAGCTTTCTTT. Translating it yields CASTPGGGGTEAFF.

This clonotype was counted many times. This chain uses TRBV20-1 with TRBJ1-1; tentative D call: TRBD1 (6 bases). Germline V gene data show CDR1 as DFQATT and CDR2 as SNEGSKA (reference sequence). The CDR3 sequence is 14 residues long. V lost 1 base and J 3 bases, leaving 12 bases between the germline ends. DNA of the CDR3: TGCAGTGCTAGAGGAGGACAGCGAGACACTGAAGCTTTCTTT. As protein: CSARGGQRDTEAFF.

The rearrangement joins TRBV19 to TRBJ2-5; D not resolved. The CDR3 extends over 14 amino acids. Germline V gene data show CDR1 as LNHDA and CDR2 as SQIVND (reference sequence). V dropped 9 bases and J dropped 9 bases, with 23 bases sitting between them. The CDR3 bases are TGTGCCAGCAGTTTAGTAGCCGTGCGGCAGCCCCAGTACTTC. Its protein product is CASSLVAVRQPQYF.

In its sample, this clonotype was seen a few times. The chain carries TRBV7-6 and TRBJ1-6, with 7 positions matching TRBD1. Germline V gene sequence: CDR1 SGHVS, CDR2 FNYEAQ. Germline trimming cut 5 bases from V and 8 bases from J; bases unmatched to any gene: 9. The CDR3 consists of 15 residues. CDR3 in amino acids: CASSIGQVGDSPLHF. The CDR3 coding sequence is TGTGCCAGCAGCATAGGACAGGTTGGGGATTCACCCCTCCACTTT.

V usage is TRBV2 and J usage is TRBJ1-2; 9 nucleotides align to TRBD1. The germline V gene has CDR1 SNHLY and CDR2 FYNNEI. With 6 bases clipped from V and 3 bases from J, the junction kept 8 bases outside the gene matches. This CDR3 region has 15 residues. DNA for the CDR3: TGTGCCAGCAGCTTGGGACAGGGTGTCGACTATGGCTACACCTTC. It encodes CASSLGQGVDYGYTF.

This clonotype appeared many times. The V call is TRBV5-6, the J call TRBJ2-3; D possibly corresponds to TRBD1 (8 bases). The ends were cut back, 4 bases at V and 1 base at J, with 25 bases in the middle. Germline CDR1 SGHDT, CDR2 YYEEEE. The CDR3 loop spans 19 amino acids. The chain's CDR3 is CASSGGGGDRSVRTDTQYF. The CDR3 DNA reads TGTGCCAGCAGCGGGGGGGGTGGGGACAGGAGTGTACGCACAGATACGCAGTATTTT. Full variable domain (outside the CDR3, taken from reference TRBV5-6 and TRBJ2-3): DAGVTQSPTHLIKTRGQQVTLRCSPKSGHDTVSWYQQALGQGPQFIFQYYEEEERQRGNFPDRFSGHQFPNYSSELNVNALLLGDSALYLCASSGGGGDRSVRTDTQYFGPGTRLTVL.

The chain links TRBV6-5 to TRBJ2-7, with TRBD1 matching over 9 bases. Germline values: CDR1 MNHEY, CDR2 SVGAGI. The J segment lost 5 bases and the V segment lost 8 bases, leaving 7 bases of the junction unmatched. There are 13 residues in the CDR3. The DNA of the CDR3 is TGTGCCAGCGGACGGGACAGGGTCCACGAGCAGTACTTC. Translated: CASGRDRVHEQYF.

For this clonotype: This may stem from a read error, because a much larger clone lies one nucleotide away. This sequence joins TRBV7-8 and TRBJ2-1; TRBD2 might be the D (6 bases). The CDR3 loop spans 16 amino acids. In germline, CDR1 is SGHVS, CDR2 FQNEAQ. The CDR3 region has the DNA TGTGCCAGCAGCTTAGTATCCGGGAGCTCCTACAATGAGCAGCTCTTC. As protein: CASSLVSGSSYNEQLF.

This clonotype came up many times. The chain uses TRBV9 and TRBJ1-3, with 9 bases that match TRBD1. The CDR3 totals 16 residues. V lost 4 bases and J lost 2; bases outside the gene matches: 7. Germline CDR1 is SGDLS and CDR2 is YYNGEE. CDR3 amino acids: CASSPRTGEAGNTIYF. The CDR3 DNA reads TGTGCCAGCAGCCCCCGGACAGGGGAGGCTGGAAACACCATATATTTT.

V usage is TRBV2 and J usage is TRBJ2-1; TRBD2 aligns across 7 bases. J was trimmed by 10 bases and V by 6 bases; bases with no gene match: 6. In germline, CDR1 is SNHLY, CDR2 FYNNEI. This CDR3 has 12 amino acids. The CDR3 nucleotides are TGTGCCAGCAGGCAAGCGGGGCAGGAGCAGTTCTTC. Translation: CASRQAGQEQFF.

The rearrangement links TRBV29-1 to TRBJ2-2; D is unresolved. CDR1 SQVTM and CDR2 ANQGSEA come from the germline V gene. V was cut by 8 bases and J by 1 base, with 11 bases left in between. The CDR3 contains 13 residues. This chain's CDR3 is CSRQAMNTGELFF. CDR3 nucleotide sequence: TGCAGCCGACAAGCAATGAACACCGGGGAGCTGTTTTTT.

This clonotype was counted many times. This chain uses TRBV25-1 with TRBJ2-5; D is uncertain. V gave up 2 bases and J gave up 2 bases, with 9 bases separating them. In germline, CDR1 is MGHDK, CDR2 SYGVNS. The CDR3 loop spans 14 amino acids. The CDR3 sequence is CASSESVLQETQYF. The CDR3 DNA is TGTGCCAGCAGTGAAAGTGTTCTTCAAGAGACCCAGTACTTC. Using reference TRBV25-1 and TRBJ2-5 for the parts outside the CDR3, the full variable domain is EADIYQTPRYLVIGTGKKITLECSQTMGHDKMYWYQQDPGMELHLIHYSYGVNSTEKGDLSSESTVSRIRTEHFPLTLESARPSHTSQYLCASSESVLQETQYFGPGTRLLVL.

This clonotype was observed a handful of times. The chain couples TRBV30 to TRBJ2-7; 8 bases fit TRBD1. The V segment lost 2 bases and the J segment 5 bases; nucleotides outside the gene matches: 5. Germline V gene lookup returns CDR1 GTSNPN and CDR2 SVGIG (reference sequence). This CDR3 spans 13 amino acids. The CDR3 loop reads CAWSPSTGDEQYF. The CDR3 coding sequence is TGTGCCTGGAGTCCTTCGACAGGGGACGAGCAGTACTTC.

V and J are TRBV2 and TRBJ2-1; 10 bases align to TRBD2. The V gene's germline CDR1 is SNHLY and CDR2 FYNNEI. J lost 9 bases, V lost 5 bases, and 10 bases had no gene match. The CDR3 loop spans 15 amino acids. The CDR3 spells CASSKLAGLVGEQFF. The CDR3 nucleotides read TGTGCCAGCAGTAAACTAGCGGGACTTGTTGGTGAGCAGTTCTTC. Full variable domain (remainder filled in from reference TRBV2 and TRBJ2-1): EPEVTQTPSHQVTQMGQEVILRCVPISNHLYFYWYRQILGQKVEFLVSFYNNEISEKSEIFDDQFSVERPDGSNFTLKIRSTKLEDSAMYFCASSKLAGLVGEQFFGPGTRLTVL.

The CDR3 DNA is TGTGCCAGCAGTGAAGAGGAAATGCGAGCCTACGAGCAGTACTTC. Its translation is CASSEEEMRAYEQYF. The genes are TRBV2 and TRBJ2-7; D call uncertain. The V gene's germline CDR1 is SNHLY and CDR2 FYNNEI. Trimming removed 1 base at V and 2 bases at J, with 12 bases between. The CDR3 is 15 amino acids.

Ten or more counts support this clonotype. V and J are TRBV7-9 and TRBJ2-1; D gene uncertain. This CDR3 contains 16 residues. The V end was cut by 2 bases, the J end by 8 bases, with 19 bases between. In germline, CDR1 is SEHNR, CDR2 FQNEAQ (reference sequence). The CDR3 loop is CASSLFVKSNIDEQFF. CDR3 sequence (DNA): TGTGCCAGCAGCTTATTTGTCAAGAGTAATATAGATGAGCAGTTCTTC. The whole variable domain, remainder taken from reference TRBV7-9 and TRBJ2-1, is DTGVSQNPRHKITKRGQNVTFRCDPISEHNRLYWYRQTLGQGPEFLTYFQNEAQLEKSRLLSDRFSAERPKGSFSTLEIQRTEQGDSAMYLCASSLFVKSNIDEQFFGPGTRLTVL.

This clonotype turned up a few times. V gene TRBV7-9 combines with J gene TRBJ2-1, with 13 bases identical to TRBD2. CDR1 and CDR2 (germline): SEHNR, FQNEAQ (reference sequence). The CDR3 consists of 18 residues. The trim removed 7 bases at V and 2 bases at J, leaving 11 bases unmatched. The CDR3 loop reads CASNGLAGASSTYNEQFF. CDR3 bases: TGTGCCAGCAACGGACTAGCGGGGGCCTCCAGCACCTACAATGAGCAGTTCTTC.

Turning to this clonotype: Because the CDR3 is missing its conserved closing phenylalanine or tryptophan, this is likely a read error. The DNA is omitted, as the CDR3 cannot be located on it reliably, and the CDR3 follows TCRdb's listing. The chain uses TRBV9 and TRBJ2-1; TRBD2 is the table's D call, not checked against the DNA. Counting both end residues, the CDR3 totals 8 amino acids. Germline loops: CDR1 SGDLS, CDR2 YYNGEE. The CDR3 protein is CASTPQES.

In the case of this clonotype: Since the CDR3 does not end with the conserved phenylalanine or tryptophan, this likely comes from a read error. CDR3 in amino acids: CSVEMASGGSSHEQYL. CDR3 bases: TGCAGCGTTGAGATGGCTAGCGGGGGCTCGTCCCACGAGCAGTACCTC. The chain carries TRBV29-1 and TRBJ2-7; 10 nucleotides align to TRBD2. CDR1 and CDR2 (germline): SQVTM, ANQGSEA. This CDR3 has 16 amino acids. The V segment lost 3 bases and the J segment 5 bases; nucleotides outside the gene matches: 13.

The J gene is TRBJ1-2, the V gene TRBV24-1; D is uncertain. Germline loops: CDR1 KGHDR, CDR2 SFDVKD. There are 13 residues in the CDR3. V was pared by 2 bases and J by 4 bases, with 7 bases between. The CDR3 sequence: CATSDSQAYGYTF. As DNA, the CDR3 is TGTGCCACCAGTGATTCGCAGGCCTATGGCTACACCTTC.

This clonotype was detected many times. The chain carries TRBV20-1 and TRBJ2-2; possibly TRBD1 for D (7 bases). Looked up from germline, CDR1 is DFQATT and CDR2 is SNEGSKA (reference sequence). V shed 7 bases and J shed 3 bases, with 18 bases lying between them. The CDR3 has 15 amino acids. The CDR3 DNA is TGCAGTGTATCGGAGGGACAGTACCACACCGGGGAGCTGTTTTTT. Translating gives CSVSEGQYHTGELFF.

At least ten counts were recorded for this clonotype. The chain is built from TRBV7-9 and TRBJ2-3, with D perhaps TRBD2 (6 bases). There are 15 residues in the CDR3. Deletions cut 2 bases from V and 2 bases from J, with 11 bases between. CDR1 and CDR2 (germline): SEHNR, FQNEAQ (reference sequence). DNA of the CDR3: TGTGCCAGCAGCTTACGAGCGGGCCACACAGATACGCAGTATTTT. Translated: CASSLRAGHTDTQYF.